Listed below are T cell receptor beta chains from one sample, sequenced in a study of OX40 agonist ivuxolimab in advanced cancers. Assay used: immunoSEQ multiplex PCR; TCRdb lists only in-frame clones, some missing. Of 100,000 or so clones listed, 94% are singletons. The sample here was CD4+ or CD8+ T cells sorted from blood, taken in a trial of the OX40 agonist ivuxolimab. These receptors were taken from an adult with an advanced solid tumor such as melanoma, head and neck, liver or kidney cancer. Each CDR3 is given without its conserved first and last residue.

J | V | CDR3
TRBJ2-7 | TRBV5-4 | ASSLAPLAGGREQY
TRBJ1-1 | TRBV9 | ASSVEGPGTEAF
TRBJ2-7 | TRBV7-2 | ASSLDVYSYEQY
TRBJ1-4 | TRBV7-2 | ASSWGQGGEKLF
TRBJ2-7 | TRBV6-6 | ASSPLGGYNYEQY
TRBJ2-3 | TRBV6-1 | ASSNRAPDTQY
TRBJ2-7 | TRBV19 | ASSSPRSEQY
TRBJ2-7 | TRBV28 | ASSDRQGRYEQY
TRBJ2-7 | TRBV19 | ASSWDRKYEQY
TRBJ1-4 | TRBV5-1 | ASSLTAQWSEKLF
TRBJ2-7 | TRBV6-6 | ASTETGSYEQY
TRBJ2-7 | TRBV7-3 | ASSQNPTPSYEQY
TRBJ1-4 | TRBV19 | ASSMGMTGSNEKLF
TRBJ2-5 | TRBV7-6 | ASSPLNQETQY
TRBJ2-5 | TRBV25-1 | ASSESFQETQY
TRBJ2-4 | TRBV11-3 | ASSSGGRLKNIQY
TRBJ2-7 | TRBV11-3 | ASSLGGGTYEQY
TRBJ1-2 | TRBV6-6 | ASSYDSPQYGYT
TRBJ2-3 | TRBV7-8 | AGGGGHTDTQY
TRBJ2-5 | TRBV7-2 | ASSPVSGETQY
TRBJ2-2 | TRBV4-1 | ASSHLGGFGAGELF
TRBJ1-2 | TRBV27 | ASSLSRGQINYGYT
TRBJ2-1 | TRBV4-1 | ASSQDLNSNEQF
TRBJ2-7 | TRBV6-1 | ASSLETGIIGH
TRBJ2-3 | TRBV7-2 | ASSLVVTSGTTDTQY
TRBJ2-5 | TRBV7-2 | ASSLTPAAGGKETQY
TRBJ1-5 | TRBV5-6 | ASSLISDQPQH
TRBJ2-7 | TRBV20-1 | SARRTYEQY
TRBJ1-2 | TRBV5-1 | ASSLEVGTEGYT
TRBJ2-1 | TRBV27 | ASSLGTAPNEQF
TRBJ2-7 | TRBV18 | ASSRTSVSSYEQY
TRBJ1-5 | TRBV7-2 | ASSFVSNQPQH
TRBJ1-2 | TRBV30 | AWSRDRGSNYGYT
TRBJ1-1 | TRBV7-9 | ASTNQRGRGGTEAF
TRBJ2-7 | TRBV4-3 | ASSQLAGQSPYEQY
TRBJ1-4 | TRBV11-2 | ASSLALGRENEKLF
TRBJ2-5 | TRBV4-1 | ASSQTGLETQY
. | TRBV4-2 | ASSQDLVRSEQY
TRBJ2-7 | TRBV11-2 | ASSPNDLNSLEQY
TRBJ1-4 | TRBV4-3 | ASSQDLGGLANEKLF
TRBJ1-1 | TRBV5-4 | ASSSPGQGSTEAF
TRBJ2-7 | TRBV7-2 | ASSSETSGGREQY
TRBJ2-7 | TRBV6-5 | ASRRQLPYEQY
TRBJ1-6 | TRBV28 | ASRPGSYNSPLH
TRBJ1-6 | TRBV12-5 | ASGLLPPVGPSDSPLH
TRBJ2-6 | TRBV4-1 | ASSQEGYGANVLT
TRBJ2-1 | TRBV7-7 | ASSLGGGITDLHNEQF
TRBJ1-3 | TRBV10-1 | ASSEQQASSGNTIY
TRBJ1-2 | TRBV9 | ASSPRTGVGYGYT
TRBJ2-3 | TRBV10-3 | AISESGTGSTDTQY
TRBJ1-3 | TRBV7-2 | ASSLVSGAGNTIY